This T cell receptor (beta chain) was identified during a study of cytomegalovirus exposure and HLA in healthy donors. Study findings and constraints: Later, an analysis found that common viral pathogens appeared to be linked with several of the most significant clusters. Presence/absence analysis assumed near-uniform sequencing depth across donors. The authors later linked a missense DCLRE1C variant to TCR beta V- and J-gene trimming.

As concerns this clone: Its antigen is currently unknown.

Trimming stripped 11 bases from V and 4 bases from J, with 17 bases between. CDR3 size: 14 residues. Germline CDR1 SEHNR, CDR2 FQNEAQ (reference sequence). The PCR ran on 60 Vbeta and 13 Jbeta primers. Repertoires were generated with immunoSEQ multiplex PCR, while TCRdb's copy carries only in-frame clones and drops some. The sample holds 100,000 to 150,000 clones, about three quarters seen once. This chain links TRBV7-9 with TRBJ2-2; D uncertain. Material: PBMCs. The clonotype was recovered from a woman between 40 and 50 years old in good health and CMV-seronegative. CDR3 in DNA: TGTGCCGGCGGCGCGATTCTGGGCACCGGGGAGCTGTTTTTT. As protein: CAGGAILGTGELFF.